These 16 T cell receptor beta chains share one sample of origin, sequenced in a study of blood T cell repertoires in COVID-19. Measured with immunoSEQ multiplex PCR; TCRdb has only the in-frame clones, and not every one. Among some 510,000 clones listed, roughly 88% were seen once. The sequenced sample was PBMCs or T cells enriched from blood (not recorded which). The receptors were gathered from a woman aged 35 to 49 who had recovered from COVID-19.

The V gene is TRBV19, the J gene TRBJ2-7, with D maybe TRBD2 (5 bases). V was trimmed by 3 bases and J by 5 bases, leaving 20 bases between them. Looked up from germline, CDR1 is LNHDA and CDR2 is SQIVND (reference sequence). The CDR3 totals 16 residues. The CDR3 region is CASSISFGSPGDEQYF. The CDR3, as DNA: TGTGCCAGTAGTATCTCTTTCGGATCCCCCGGGGACGAGCAGTACTTC.

The rearrangement uses TRBV6-6 and TRBJ1-4, with 7 bases lining up with TRBD1. Germline-derived CDR1 and CDR2 are MNHNY and SVGAGI (reference sequence). Germline trimming cut 4 bases from V and 10 bases from J; bases unmatched to any gene: 9. This CDR3 comprises 14 residues. This CDR3 reads CASSSGQDPGKLFF. The CDR3 DNA reads TGTGCCAGCAGTTCCGGACAGGACCCGGGAAAACTGTTTTTT.

CDR3 region: CASGLDRQGGEQFF. The CDR3 DNA reads TGTGCTAGTGGTTTGGATCGCCAGGGGGGTGAGCAGTTCTTC. The chain uses TRBV12-5 and TRBJ2-1, with D tentatively TRBD1 (7 bases). Germline assignment: CDR1 LGHNT and CDR2 FRNRAP. Trimming removed 1 base at V and 9 bases at J, with 13 bases between. The CDR3 has 14 amino acids. The variable domain in full, completed from reference TRBV12-5 and TRBJ2-1, reads DARVTQTPRHKVTEMGQEVTMRCQPILGHNTVFWYRQTMMQGLELLAYFRNRAPLDDSGMPKDRFSAEMPDATLATLKIQPSEPRDSAVYFCASGLDRQGGEQFFGPGTRLTVL.

This chain connects TRBV5-1 to TRBJ1-5; D not resolved. V dropped 1 base and J dropped 6 bases, with 11 bases sitting between them. The CDR3 extends over 14 amino acids. The V gene's germline CDR1 is SGHRS and CDR2 YFSETQ. The CDR3 bases are TGCGCCAGCAGCTTGACCCCATCGAGTCAGCCCCAGCATTTT. This codes for CASSLTPSSQPQHF.

V gene TRBV12-3 or TRBV12-4 combines with J gene TRBJ2-3; D perhaps matches TRBD2 (6 bases). The CDR3 has 13 amino acids. V lost 3 bases, J lost 6 bases, and 10 bases lay in between. CDR3 sequence: CASSFAGLDTQYF. The CDR3 DNA reads TGTGCCAGCAGTTTTGCGGGACTTGATACGCAGTATTTT.

The chain couples TRBV5-6 to TRBJ1-1, with no clear D. This CDR3 comprises 16 residues. Trimming left V 1 base short and J 2 bases short, with 15 bases between. CDR1 is SGHDT, CDR2 YYEEEE, per germline. The CDR3 sequence is CASSLRRQLGNTEAFF. In DNA, the CDR3 is TGTGCCAGCAGCTTGAGGCGTCAGCTAGGCAACACTGAAGCTTTCTTT.

The chain uses TRBV15 and TRBJ2-5; 8 nucleotides align to TRBD1. V shed 0 bases, J shed 4 bases, and the junction held 10 bases outside the gene matches. Germline CDR1 reads LNHNV; CDR2 reads YYDKDF (reference sequence). The CDR3 has 17 amino acids. The CDR3 coding sequence is TGTGCCACCAGCAGAGATTACGCAGGGGGCACGAGAGAGACCCAGTACTTC. Encoded protein: CATSRDYAGGTRETQYF.

The sample holds one count of this clone. The rearrangement uses TRBV19 and TRBJ1-6; D unresolved. Germline V gives CDR1 LNHDA, CDR2 SQIVND (reference sequence). The CDR3 consists of 15 residues. Trimming shortened V by 3 bases and J by 1 base, and 7 bases separated the two germline ends. CDR3 sequence: CASSISRSYNSPLHF. The CDR3 nucleotides read TGTGCCAGTAGTATTTCCAGATCCTATAATTCACCCCTCCACTTT.

This chain connects TRBV12-5 to TRBJ2-7; no reliable D call. The CDR3 has 15 amino acids. CDR1 LGHNT and CDR2 FRNRAP come from the germline V gene. The germline V and J ends were trimmed by 5 bases and 4 bases, with 18 bases remaining between them. CDR3 in DNA: TGTGCTAGTGGTATAGTTCGTCCCATTCGATACGAGCAGTACTTC. Residues: CASGIVRPIRYEQYF.

CDR3 DNA sequence: TGTGCCAGCAGCCAAGTTCTCTCAGTAACAGATACGCAGTATTTT. Translated: CASSQVLSVTDTQYF. The chain couples TRBV14 to TRBJ2-3; the D is unclear. CDR1 is SGHDN and CDR2 is FVKESK in the germline V gene. CDR3 size: 15 residues. Trimming removed 1 base from V and 3 bases from J, with 11 bases in between.

The V call is TRBV5-1, the J call TRBJ1-4; D uncertain. The CDR3 spans 16 residues. CDR1 SGHRS and CDR2 YFSETQ come from the germline V gene. Trimming shortened V by 0 bases and J by 4 bases, and 13 bases separated the two germline ends. In DNA form, the CDR3 reads TGCGCCAGCAGCTTGGGGAACGGGGTCGGTAATGAAAAACTGTTTTTT. Protein product: CASSLGNGVGNEKLFF. Looking up the rest from reference TRBV5-1 and TRBJ1-4 gives the full variable domain: KAGVTQTPRYLIKTRGQQVTLSCSPISGHRSVSWYQQTPGQGLQFLFEYFSETQRNKGNFPGRFSGRQFSNSRSEMNVSTLELGDSALYLCASSLGNGVGNEKLFFGSGTQLSVL.

In DNA form, the CDR3 reads TGTGCCAGCAGTCGACAGGGGGACTATTCACCCCTCCACTTT. Translating gives CASSRQGDYSPLHF. This chain uses TRBV9 with TRBJ1-6; 9 bases map to TRBD1. Germline assignment: CDR1 SGDLS and CDR2 YYNGEE. J was trimmed by 8 bases and V by 5 bases; bases with no gene match: 5. This CDR3 region has 14 residues.

The rearrangement uses TRBV13 and TRBJ1-3; 11 bases match TRBD1. Germline CDR1 and CDR2: PRHDT and FYEKMQ (reference sequence). The CDR3 covers 17 residues. The ends lost 4 bases at V and 2 bases at J; junction bases unmatched: 7. The CDR3 nucleotides read TGTGCCAGCAGCTACGGGACAGGGGGTATAGCTGGAAACACCATATATTTT. It codes for CASSYGTGGIAGNTIYF.

The CDR3: CASSVHSVGGGDEKLFF. The CDR3 nucleotides read TGTGCCAGCAGCGTACATTCGGTTGGAGGAGGTGATGAAAAACTGTTTTTT. The chain couples TRBV9 to TRBJ1-4; D unresolved. V gave up 1 base and J gave up 6 bases, with 19 bases separating them. The CDR3 runs 17 residues. From germline, CDR1 is SGDLS and CDR2 YYNGEE.

This clone has just a few counts. This sequence joins TRBV7-9 and TRBJ1-1, with D unresolved. Trimming pared 5 bases from V and 4 bases from J, leaving 11 bases between. There are 13 residues in the CDR3. CDR1 and CDR2 (germline): SEHNR, FQNEAQ (reference sequence). CDR3 DNA sequence: TGTGCCAGCAGCCCAGGTGGGCGCACTGAAGCTTTCTTT. It codes for CASSPGGRTEAFF.

The chain combines TRBV19 with TRBJ1-1; D not resolved. Germline V gene sequence: CDR1 LNHDA, CDR2 SQIVND (reference sequence). Trimming removed 3 bases from V and 5 bases from J, with 19 bases in between. The CDR3 spans 16 residues. CDR3 bases: TGTGCCAGTAGTATGTTGGAGAGAAGAAGGTTAACTGAAGCTTTCTTT. Translated, it gives CASSMLERRRLTEAFF.